This TCR beta chain appears in the sequencing data of a study of tumor-infiltrating lymphocytes in oesophageal squamous cell carcinoma. The CDR3 is made up of 13 amino acids. Germline values: CDR1 SGHVS, CDR2 FQNEAQ. The V end lost 3 bases, the J end lost 14 bases, and 18 bases lay between the germline ends. TCRdb reprocessed the PCR reads with MiXCR, giving one entry per CDR3 protein. Of more than 10,000 distinct CDR3 sequences listed, less than 65% are singletons. The chain combines TRBV7-8 with TRBJ2-3; D assignment may be TRBD1 or TRBD2 (5 bases each). The TCR sequence derives from a male donor with esophageal squamous cell carcinoma. Material for sequencing was esophageal tumor tissue. The CDR3 DNA is TGTGCCAGCAGCTTCACAGGCTCCGGGGAGCTGTATTTT. This encodes CASSFTGSGELYF.